The sample holds many counts of the clone carrying this T cell receptor (beta chain). Its antigen is as yet unknown. This CDR3 region has 15 residues. V was pared by 3 bases and J by 0 bases, with 4 bases of the junction left unmatched. Each 10 ml fresh peripheral blood draw supplied the PBMCs. Researchers amplified the TCR beta CDR3 regions from RNA transcripts. The primer set for the first-round RT-PCR of the TCR CDR3 was HTBI. Each CDR3 protein gets one entry after TCRdb re-called the multiplex PCR reads with MiXCR. The table has about 350,000 distinct CDR3 sequences, 18% seen once. The sample comes from a study of T cells in Graves' hyperthyroidism and ophthalmopathy. Study-level points and caveats: The model identified upcoming ophthalmopathy a median approximately seven months ahead of onset.

The rearrangement joins TRBV12-3 or TRBV12-4 to TRBJ2-7, with 8 nucleotides matching TRBD1. Sequenced material: blood. The TCR sequence derives from a woman between 40 and 55 years old with Graves' ophthalmopathy. DNA of the CDR3: TGTGCCAGCAGTTTTGACAGGGGCCGCTCCTACGAGCAGTACTTC. Translation gives CASSFDRGRSYEQYF.